The clone carrying this T cell receptor (beta chain) was counted a single time. Antigen: not known. Each donor (without exception) was a healthy Caucasian. Template switching introduced a universal primer site, and the cDNA bore unique molecular identifiers. Via MiXCR, TCRdb re-called the 5' RACE reads, giving one row per CDR3 protein. The sample records around 1.7 million distinct CDR3 sequences, 25% to 35% being singletons. V dropped 0 bases and J dropped 15; count of bases not matched to a gene: 19. The germline V gene has CDR1 SGHKS and CDR2 YYEKEE (reference sequence). The CDR3 loop spans 17 amino acids. This sample stems from a study of identical twins. Regarding the study as a whole: The analysis was cross-sectional rather than longitudinal within donors. Whereas memory repertoires showed no such difference, abundant cord blood beta clonotypes carried fewer insertions.

V usage is TRBV5-5 and J usage is TRBJ2-1; 9 bases are shared with TRBD2. The TCR sequence derives from a newborn girl in good health. The sample taken for sequencing was cord blood. CDR3 residues: CASSLGRLAGLNAAGFF. The CDR3 nucleotides read TGTGCCAGCAGCTTGGGGCGGCTAGCGGGGCTCAACGCGGCAGGGTTCTTC.